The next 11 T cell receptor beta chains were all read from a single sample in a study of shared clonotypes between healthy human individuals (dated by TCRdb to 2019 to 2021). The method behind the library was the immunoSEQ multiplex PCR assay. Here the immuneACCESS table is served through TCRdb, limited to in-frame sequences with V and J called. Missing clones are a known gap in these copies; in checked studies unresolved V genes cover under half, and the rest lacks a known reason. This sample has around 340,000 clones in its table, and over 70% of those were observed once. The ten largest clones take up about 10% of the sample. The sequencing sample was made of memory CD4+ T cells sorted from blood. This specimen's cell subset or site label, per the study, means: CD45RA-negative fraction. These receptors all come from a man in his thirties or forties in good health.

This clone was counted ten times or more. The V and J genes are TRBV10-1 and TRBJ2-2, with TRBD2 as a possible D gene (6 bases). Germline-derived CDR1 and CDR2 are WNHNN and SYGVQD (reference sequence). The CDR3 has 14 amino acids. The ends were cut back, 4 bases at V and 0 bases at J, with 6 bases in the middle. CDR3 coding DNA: TGCGCCAGCAGTGCGGGGGCGAACACCGGGGAGCTGTTTTTT. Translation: CASSAGANTGELFF.

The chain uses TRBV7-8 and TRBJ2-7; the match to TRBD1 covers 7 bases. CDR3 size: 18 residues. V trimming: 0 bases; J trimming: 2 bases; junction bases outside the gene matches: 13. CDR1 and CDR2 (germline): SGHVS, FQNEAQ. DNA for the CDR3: TGTGCCAGCAGCTTAGCGCCGGCGTCGTGGACAGGAACCTACGAGCAGTACTTC. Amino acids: CASSLAPASWTGTYEQYF.

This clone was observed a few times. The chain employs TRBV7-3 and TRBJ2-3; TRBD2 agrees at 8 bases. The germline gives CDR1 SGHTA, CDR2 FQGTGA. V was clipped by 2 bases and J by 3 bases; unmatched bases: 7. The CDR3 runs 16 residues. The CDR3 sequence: CASSLSTGGPTDTQYF. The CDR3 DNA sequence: TGTGCCAGCAGCTTATCAACGGGAGGGCCTACAGATACGCAGTATTTT.

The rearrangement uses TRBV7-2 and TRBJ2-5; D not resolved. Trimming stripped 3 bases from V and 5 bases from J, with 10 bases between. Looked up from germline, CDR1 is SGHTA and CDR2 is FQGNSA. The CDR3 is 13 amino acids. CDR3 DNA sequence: TGTGCCAGCAGCTTTTGGGTAGGGGAGACCCAGTACTTC. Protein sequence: CASSFWVGETQYF.

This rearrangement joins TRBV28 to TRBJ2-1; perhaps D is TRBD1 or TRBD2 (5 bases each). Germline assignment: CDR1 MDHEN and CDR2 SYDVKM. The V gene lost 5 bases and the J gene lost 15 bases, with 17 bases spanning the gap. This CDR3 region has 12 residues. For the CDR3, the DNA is TGTGCCAGCAGTCCGGGGCCTAGGGTTGCGTTCTTC. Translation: CASSPGPRVAFF. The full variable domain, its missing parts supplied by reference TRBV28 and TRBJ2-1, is DVKVTQSSRYLVKRTGEKVFLECVQDMDHENMFWYRQDPGLGLRLIYFSYDVKMKEKGDIPEGYSVSREKKERFSLILESASTNQTSMYLCASSPGPRVAFFGPGTRLTVL.

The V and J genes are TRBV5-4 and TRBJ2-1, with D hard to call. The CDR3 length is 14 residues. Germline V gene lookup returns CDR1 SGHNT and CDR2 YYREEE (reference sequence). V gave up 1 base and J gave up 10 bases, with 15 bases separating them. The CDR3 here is CASSLPDDGIEQFF. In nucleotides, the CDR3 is TGTGCCAGCAGCTTGCCCGACGACGGCATAGAGCAGTTCTTC.

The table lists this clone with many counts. The CDR3 protein is CASSSRGRGEQYF. As DNA, the CDR3 is TGTGCCAGCAGCTCGAGGGGGCGAGGCGAGCAGTACTTC. This chain connects TRBV5-4 to TRBJ2-7; 7 bases align to TRBD1. Trimming at V came to 3 bases and at J to 6 bases, leaving 6 bases not matched to a gene. CDR3 length equals 13 residues. Germline assignment: CDR1 SGHNT and CDR2 YYREEE (reference sequence).

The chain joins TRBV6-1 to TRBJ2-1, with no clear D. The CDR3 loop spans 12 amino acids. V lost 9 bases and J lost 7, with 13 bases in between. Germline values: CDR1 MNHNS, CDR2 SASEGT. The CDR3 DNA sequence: TGTGCCAGTTCTCCAAGTAGGAATGAGCAGTTCTTC. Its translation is CASSPSRNEQFF.

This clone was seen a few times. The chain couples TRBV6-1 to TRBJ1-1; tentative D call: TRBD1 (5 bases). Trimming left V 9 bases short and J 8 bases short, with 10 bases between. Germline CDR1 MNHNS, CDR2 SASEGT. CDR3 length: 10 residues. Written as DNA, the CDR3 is TGTGCCAGTAAAAGACAGGAAGCTTTCTTT. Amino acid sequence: CASKRQEAFF.

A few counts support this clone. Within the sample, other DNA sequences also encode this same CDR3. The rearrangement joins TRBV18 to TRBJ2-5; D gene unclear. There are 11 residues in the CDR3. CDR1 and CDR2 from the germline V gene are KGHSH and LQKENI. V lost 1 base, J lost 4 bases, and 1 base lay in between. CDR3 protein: CASSPRETQYF. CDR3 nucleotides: TGTGCCAGCTCACCACGAGAGACCCAGTACTTC.

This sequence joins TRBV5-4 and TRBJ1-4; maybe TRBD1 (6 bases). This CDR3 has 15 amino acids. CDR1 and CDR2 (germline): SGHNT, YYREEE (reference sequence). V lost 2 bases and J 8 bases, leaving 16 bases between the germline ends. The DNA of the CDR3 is TGTGCCAGCAGCTTAAGGAGCCAGGGGTTAGAAAAACTGTTTTTT. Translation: CASSLRSQGLEKLFF.